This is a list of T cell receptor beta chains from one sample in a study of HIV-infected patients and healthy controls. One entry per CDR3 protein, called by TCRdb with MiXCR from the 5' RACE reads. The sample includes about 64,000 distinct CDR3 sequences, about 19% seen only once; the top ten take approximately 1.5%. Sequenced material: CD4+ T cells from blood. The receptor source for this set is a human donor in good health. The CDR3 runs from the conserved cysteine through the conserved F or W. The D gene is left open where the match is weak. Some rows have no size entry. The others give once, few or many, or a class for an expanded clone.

CSVLPVQGARTDTQYF TGCAGTGTTCTACCCGTCCAGGGGGCAAGGACAGATACGCAGTATTTT TRBV20-1 TRBD1 TRBJ2-3 few
CASSPLWTGSGNTIYF TGTGCCAGCAGCCCACTCTGGACAGGCTCTGGAAACACCATATATTTT TRBV7-9 TRBD1 TRBJ1-3 few
CASGLAGGETQYF TGTGCTAGTGGTCTTGCAGGGGGGGAGACCCAGTACTTC TRBV12-5 - TRBJ2-5 many
CASSFWFLGQLYGYTF TGTGCCAGCAGTTTCTGGTTCCTCGGTCAGCTCTATGGCTACACCTTC TRBV6-5 - TRBJ1-2 -
CSARGVWGSQETQYF TGCAGTGCTAGAGGGGTTTGGGGCAGCCAAGAGACCCAGTACTTC TRBV20-1 - TRBJ2-5 few
CSAKRDRSLLNYGYTF TGCAGTGCTAAGAGGGACAGGTCCCTCTTAAACTATGGCTACACCTTC TRBV20-1 TRBD1 TRBJ1-2 few
CASWGQGASNYGYTF TGTGCCAGCTGGGGGCAGGGGGCCTCTAACTATGGCTACACCTTC TRBV7-9 TRBD1 TRBJ1-2 few
CASSNVVYEQYF TGTGCCAGCAGTAATGTGGTCTACGAGCAGTACTTC TRBV6-5 - TRBJ2-7 many
CASSLLPSGRLKTDTQYF TGTGCCAGCAGCTTGTTGCCTAGCGGGAGGTTGAAGACAGATACGCAGTATTTT TRBV5-4 TRBD2 TRBJ2-3 few
CASSVYGTEAFF TGTGCCAGCAGTGTTTATGGCACTGAAGCTTTCTTT TRBV6-2/TRBV6-3 - TRBJ1-1 few
CASSLEGQYNEQFF TGTGCCAGCAGTTTAGAGGGACAGTACAATGAGCAGTTCTTC TRBV12-3/TRBV12-4 TRBD1 TRBJ2-1 many
CASSPPSRGNEQFF TGTGCCAGCTCACCACCATCTAGGGGAAATGAGCAGTTCTTC TRBV18 - TRBJ2-1 many
CAITGGGSIYEQYF TGTGCCATCACGGGCGGAGGGTCAATCTACGAGCAGTACTTC TRBV10-3 - TRBJ2-7 many
CSVEELTGANVLTF TGCAGCGTTGAGGAGTTAACTGGGGCCAACGTCCTGACTTTC TRBV29-1 - TRBJ2-6 many
CASSLRDSEAFF TGTGCCAGCAGCTTGAGGGACTCTGAAGCTTTCTTT TRBV7-3 - TRBJ1-1 -
CASSLGGSRRTDTQYF TGCGCCAGCAGCCTCGGGGGCTCCCGACGCACAGATACGCAGTATTTT TRBV4-1 - TRBJ2-3 few
CSVQRDRGLAGELFF TGCAGCGTTCAAAGGGACAGGGGTTTGGCCGGGGAGCTGTTTTTT TRBV29-1 TRBD1 TRBJ2-2 many
CSALRGTAVSYEQYF TGCAGTGCTTTGAGAGGGACAGCCGTCTCCTACGAGCAGTACTTC TRBV20-1 TRBD1 TRBJ2-7 many
CASSPQGTYGYTF TGTGCCAGCAGTCCACAGGGGACCTATGGCTACACCTTC TRBV12-3/TRBV12-4 TRBD1 TRBJ1-2 few
CSVEVGEKLFF TGCAGCGTTGAAGTGGGTGAAAAACTGTTTTTT TRBV29-1 - TRBJ1-4 many
CASSRTTGQNTEAFF TGTGCCAGCAGTCGTACGACAGGGCAGAACACTGAAGCTTTCTTT TRBV6-5 TRBD1 TRBJ1-1 many
CASSPQGADTQYF TGCGCCAGCAGCCCCCAGGGAGCGGATACGCAGTATTTT TRBV5-1 - TRBJ2-3 many
CASSVVPNTGELFF TGTGCCAGCAGCGTAGTGCCGAACACCGGGGAGCTGTTTTTT TRBV9 - TRBJ2-2 many
CSARGDSFSNQPQHF TGCAGTGCTAGGGGTGACTCCTTTAGCAATCAGCCCCAGCATTTT TRBV20-1 - TRBJ1-5 few
CASSRLAGSSYNKQFF TGTGCCAGCAGTAGACTAGCGGGATCATCCTACAATAAGCAGTTCTTC TRBV6-6 TRBD2 TRBJ2-1 -
CSGGQSYEQYF TGCAGCGGAGGACAGAGTTACGAGCAGTACTTC TRBV29-1 - TRBJ2-7 -
CSASGQRGTGELFF TGCAGTGCTAGTGGACAGCGCGGCACCGGGGAGCTGTTTTTT TRBV20-1 - TRBJ2-2 -
CSARESLSDTQYF TGCAGTGCTAGAGAATCTTTGTCAGATACGCAGTATTTT TRBV20-1 - TRBJ2-3 -
CASERGQGNTIYF TGTGCCAGCGAGAGGGGGCAAGGAAACACCATATATTTT TRBV7-9 TRBD1 TRBJ1-3 few
CASSYGTGMGTGELFF TGTGCCAGCAGCTACGGGACTGGGATGGGCACCGGGGAGCTGTTTTTT TRBV5-5 - TRBJ2-2 few
CASSYRHSSGRPFEQYF TGTGCCAGCAGTTACCGACATTCTAGCGGGAGACCGTTCGAGCAGTACTTC TRBV6-5 TRBD2 TRBJ2-7 many
CSAEGTYTEAFF TGCAGCGCAGAAGGGACCTACACTGAAGCTTTCTTT TRBV29-1 - TRBJ1-1 -
CASNRPTRLAREQYF TGTGCCAGCAACCGCCCCACTCGACTAGCCCGGGAGCAGTACTTC TRBV2 TRBD2 TRBJ2-7 few
CKVARDAEAFF TGCAAAGTCGCCAGGGATGCTGAAGCTTTCTTT TRBV20-1 - TRBJ1-1 many
CAWGQPNEKLFF TGTGCCTGGGGACAGCCCAATGAAAAACTGTTTTTT TRBV30 - TRBJ1-4 -
CASSFQGTSTDTQYF TGCGCCAGCAGCTTCCAGGGGACTAGCACAGATACGCAGTATTTT TRBV5-1 - TRBJ2-3 -
CSVGYFGGGLNTEAIF TGCAGCGTTGGTTACTTCGGCGGGGGCCTGAACACTGAAGCTATCTTT TRBV29-1 - TRBJ1-1 -
CASSIRLRGTEAFF TGTGCCAGTAGCATACGTTTGAGGGGCACTGAAGCTTTCTTT TRBV19 - TRBJ1-1 few
CASGRPDRDLSYGYTF TGTGCTAGTGGCCGCCCGGACAGGGACCTGTCCTATGGCTACACCTTC TRBV12-5 TRBD1 TRBJ1-2 few
CASSLGQGAYGYTF TGTGCCAGCAGCTTGGGACAGGGGGCGTATGGCTACACCTTC TRBV7-2 TRBD1 TRBJ1-2 many
CASSQDMKGGRGNTEAFF TGTGCCAGCAGCCAAGATATGAAGGGGGGGCGAGGGAACACTGAAGCTTTCTTT TRBV3-1 - TRBJ1-1 few
CASSLRGQNTEAFF TGTGCCAGCAGCTTAAGAGGGCAGAACACTGAAGCTTTCTTT TRBV7-9 - TRBJ1-1 -
CASSLRTANTEAFF TGTGCCAGCAGTCTTCGGACAGCCAACACTGAAGCTTTCTTT TRBV12-3/TRBV12-4 - TRBJ1-1 many
CSASRGSTNEKLFF TGCAGTGCTAGCCGCGGGTCAACTAATGAAAAACTGTTTTTT TRBV20-1 - TRBJ1-4 -
CATSRDQVTFYEQYF TGTGCCACCAGCAGAGATCAGGTCACATTCTACGAGCAGTACTTC TRBV15 - TRBJ2-7 -
CASSGTNSNQPQHF TGTGCCAGCAGTGGGACAAATAGCAATCAGCCCCAGCATTTT TRBV12-3/TRBV12-4 - TRBJ1-5 -
CASGYSGANVLTF TGTGCCAGCGGGTACTCTGGGGCCAACGTCCTGACTTTC TRBV12-3/TRBV12-4 - TRBJ2-6 -
CASSPDLTGGNEQFF TGTGCCAGCAGCCCAGACCTGACAGGGGGCAATGAGCAGTTCTTC TRBV9 TRBD1 TRBJ2-1 -
CASKGDSPNQPQHF TGTGCCAGCAAGGGGGACAGCCCTAATCAGCCCCAGCATTTT TRBV2 TRBD1 TRBJ1-5 few
CASSAVSVGELFF TGTGCCAGCAGTGCCGTCTCCGTCGGGGAGCTGTTTTTT TRBV2 - TRBJ2-2 few
CASSKDRAGTDTQYF TGTGCCAGCAGCAAGGACAGGGCTGGCACAGATACGCAGTATTTT TRBV7-2 TRBD1 TRBJ2-3 few